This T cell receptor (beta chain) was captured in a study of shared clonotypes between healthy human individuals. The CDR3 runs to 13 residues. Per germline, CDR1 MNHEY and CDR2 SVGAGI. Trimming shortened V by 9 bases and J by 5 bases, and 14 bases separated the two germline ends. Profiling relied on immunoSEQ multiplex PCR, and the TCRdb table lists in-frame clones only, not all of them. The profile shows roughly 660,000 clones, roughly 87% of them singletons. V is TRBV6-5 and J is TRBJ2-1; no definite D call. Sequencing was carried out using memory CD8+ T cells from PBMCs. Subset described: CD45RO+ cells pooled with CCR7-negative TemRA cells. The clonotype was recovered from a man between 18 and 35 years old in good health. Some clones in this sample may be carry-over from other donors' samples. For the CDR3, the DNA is TGTGCCAGTGGGGTGGAGTGGGACAATGAGCAGTTCTTC. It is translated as CASGVEWDNEQFF.